This TCR beta chain was identified during a study of cytomegalovirus exposure and HLA in healthy donors. General study results and limits: The authors enumerated roughly 180 TCR beta chains as linked to cytomegalovirus. When a later analysis compared HLA-associated TCR beta chains with equally common others, the HLA-associated chains turned out to be more clonally expanded and to have lower generation probabilities.

Primers: 60 Vbeta forward and 13 Jbeta reverse. Measured with immunoSEQ multiplex PCR; TCRdb has only the in-frame clones, and not every one. The sample has about 97,000 clones, roughly 80% seen once. Although they were nominally healthy when sampled, donors likely had unrecorded immune exposures. Trimming at V came to 1 base and at J to 6 bases, leaving 9 bases not matched to a gene. The CDR3 runs 16 residues. Germline-derived CDR1 and CDR2 are SGHRS and YFSETQ. Comment on this clone: Its antigen is still unknown.

Sample: PBMCs. The chain links TRBV5-1 to TRBJ1-2, with 10 bases aligning to TRBD1. This TCR was recovered from a man aged 35 to 55 in good health and CMV-seronegative. The CDR3 here is CASSLNSGQGTNGYTF. Here the CDR3 DNA reads TGCGCCAGCAGCTTGAACTCGGGACAGGGGACAAATGGCTACACCTTC.